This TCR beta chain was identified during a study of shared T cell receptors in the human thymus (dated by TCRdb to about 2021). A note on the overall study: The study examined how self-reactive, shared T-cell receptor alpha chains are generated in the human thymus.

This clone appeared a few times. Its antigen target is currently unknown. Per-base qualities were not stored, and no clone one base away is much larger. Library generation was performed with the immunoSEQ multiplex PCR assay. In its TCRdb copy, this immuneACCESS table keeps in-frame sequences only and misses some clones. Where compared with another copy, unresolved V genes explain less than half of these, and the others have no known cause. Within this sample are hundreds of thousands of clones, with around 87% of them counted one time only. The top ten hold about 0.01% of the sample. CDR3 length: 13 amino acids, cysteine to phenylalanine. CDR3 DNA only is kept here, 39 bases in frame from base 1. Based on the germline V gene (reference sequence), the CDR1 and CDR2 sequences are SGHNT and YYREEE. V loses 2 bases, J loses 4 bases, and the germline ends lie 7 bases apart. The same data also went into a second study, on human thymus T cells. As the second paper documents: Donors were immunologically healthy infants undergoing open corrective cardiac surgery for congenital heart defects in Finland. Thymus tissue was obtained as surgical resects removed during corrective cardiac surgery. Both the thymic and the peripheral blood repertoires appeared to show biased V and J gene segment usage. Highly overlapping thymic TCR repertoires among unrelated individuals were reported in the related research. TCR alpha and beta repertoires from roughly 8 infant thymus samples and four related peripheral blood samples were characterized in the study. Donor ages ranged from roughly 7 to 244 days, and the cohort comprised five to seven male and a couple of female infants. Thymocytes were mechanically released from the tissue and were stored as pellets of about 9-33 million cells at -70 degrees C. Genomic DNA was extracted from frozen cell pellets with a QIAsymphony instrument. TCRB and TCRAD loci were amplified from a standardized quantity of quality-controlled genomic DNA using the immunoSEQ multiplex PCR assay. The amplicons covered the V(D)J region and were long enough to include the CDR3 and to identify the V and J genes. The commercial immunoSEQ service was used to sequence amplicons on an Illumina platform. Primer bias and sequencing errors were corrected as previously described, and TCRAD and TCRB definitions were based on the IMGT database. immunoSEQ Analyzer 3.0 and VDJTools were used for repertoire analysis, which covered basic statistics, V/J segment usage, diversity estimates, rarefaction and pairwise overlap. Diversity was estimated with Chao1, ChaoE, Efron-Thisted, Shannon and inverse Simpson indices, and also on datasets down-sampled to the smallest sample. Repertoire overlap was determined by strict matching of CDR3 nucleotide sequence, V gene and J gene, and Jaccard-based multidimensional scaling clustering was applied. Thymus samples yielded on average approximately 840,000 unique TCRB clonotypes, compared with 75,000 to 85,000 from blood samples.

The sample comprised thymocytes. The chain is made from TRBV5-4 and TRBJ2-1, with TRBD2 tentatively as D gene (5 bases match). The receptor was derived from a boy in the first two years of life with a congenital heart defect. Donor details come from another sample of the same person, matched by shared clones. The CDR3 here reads CASSFGKYNEQFF. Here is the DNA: TGTGCCAGCAGCTTCGGGAAATACAATGAGCAGTTCTTC.